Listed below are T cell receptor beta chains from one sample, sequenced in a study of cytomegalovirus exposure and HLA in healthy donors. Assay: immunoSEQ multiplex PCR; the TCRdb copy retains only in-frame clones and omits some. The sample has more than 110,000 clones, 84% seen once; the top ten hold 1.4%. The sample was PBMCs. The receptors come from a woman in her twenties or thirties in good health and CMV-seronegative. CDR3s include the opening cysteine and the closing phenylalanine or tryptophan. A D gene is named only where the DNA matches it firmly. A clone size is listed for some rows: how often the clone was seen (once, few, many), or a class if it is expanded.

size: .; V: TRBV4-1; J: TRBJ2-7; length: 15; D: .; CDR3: CASSQAITSSYEQYF; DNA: TGCGCCAGCAGCCAAGCCATAACTAGCTCCTACGAGCAGTACTTC
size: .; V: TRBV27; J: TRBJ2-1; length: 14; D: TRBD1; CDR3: CASSLLSGGDEQFF; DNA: TGTGCCAGCAGTTTATTGTCAGGGGGCGATGAGCAGTTCTTC
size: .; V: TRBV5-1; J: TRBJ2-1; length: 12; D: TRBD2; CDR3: CASSQVAGEQFF; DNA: TGCGCCAGCAGCCAGGTAGCGGGCGAGCAGTTCTTC
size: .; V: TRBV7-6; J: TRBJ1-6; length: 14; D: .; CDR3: CASSLGGPNSPLHF; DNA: TGTGCCAGCAGCTTAGGCGGGCCTAATTCACCCCTCCACTTT
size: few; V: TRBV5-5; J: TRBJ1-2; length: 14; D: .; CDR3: CASSLAPGNYGYTF; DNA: TGTGCCAGCAGCTTGGCACCAGGGAACTATGGCTACACCTTC
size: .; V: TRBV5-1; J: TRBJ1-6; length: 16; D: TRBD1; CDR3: CASSLSTGTDNSPLHF; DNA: TGCGCCAGCAGCTTATCCACCGGGACAGATAATTCACCCCTCCACTTT
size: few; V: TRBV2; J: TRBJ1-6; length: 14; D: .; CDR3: CASEESSYNSPLHF; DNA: TGTGCCAGCGAGGAGAGCTCCTATAATTCACCCCTCCACTTT
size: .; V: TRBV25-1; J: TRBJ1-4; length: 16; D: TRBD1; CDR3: CASSESGTGFNEKLFF; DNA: TGTGCCAGCAGTGAATCCGGGACAGGTTTTAATGAAAAACTGTTTTTT
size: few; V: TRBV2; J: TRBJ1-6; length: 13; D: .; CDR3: CANCKDTLSPLHF; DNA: TGTGCCAATTGCAAGGACACTCTTTCACCCCTCCACTTT
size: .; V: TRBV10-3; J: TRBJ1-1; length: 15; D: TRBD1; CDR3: CAISFAGGVDTEAFF; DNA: TGTGCCATCAGCTTTGCAGGGGGCGTAGATACTGAAGCTTTCTTT
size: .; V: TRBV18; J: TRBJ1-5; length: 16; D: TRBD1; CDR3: CASSPSGTGGNQPQHF; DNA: TGTGCCAGCTCACCCTCCGGGACAGGGGGCAATCAGCCCCAGCATTTT